Each of the 6 T cell receptor beta chains below was sequenced from the same sample in a study of naive CD8 T cells in extremely preterm neonates. Only in-frame clones appear in the TCRdb table, and some are missing; sequencing was by immunoSEQ multiplex PCR. The table lists roughly 5,000 clones, around 97% of them singletons, with around 0.48% in the top ten. Deliveries were elective term cesareans at roughly 35-42 weeks, with no labor or membrane rupture. The sequenced sample consisted of naive CD8+ T cells from cord blood. All receptors come from a newborn in good health.

This clone has only one observation. The chain is built from TRBV7-9 and TRBJ1-2; D gene unclear. Germline CDR1 SEHNR, CDR2 FQNEAQ (reference sequence). CDR3 length equals 15 residues. Trimming removed 1 base from V and 8 bases from J, with 17 bases in between. The CDR3 sequence: CASSLGPPGLEGYTF. The CDR3 DNA follows: TGTGCCAGCAGCTTAGGCCCACCCGGACTGGAAGGCTACACCTTC.

The chain employs TRBV13 and TRBJ2-7; D is unclear. Germline values: CDR1 PRHDT, CDR2 FYEKMQ (reference sequence). This CDR3 comprises 13 residues. V dropped 0 bases and J dropped 2 bases, with 5 bases sitting between them. The CDR3 sequence is CASSLGTTYEQYF. The DNA of the CDR3 is TGTGCCAGCAGCTTAGGGACAACCTACGAGCAGTACTTC. Full variable domain (outside the CDR3, taken from reference TRBV13 and TRBJ2-7): AAGVIQSPRHLIKEKRETATLKCYPIPRHDTVYWYQQGPGQDPQFLISFYEKMQSDKGSIPDRFSAQQFSDYHSELNMSSLELGDSALYFCASSLGTTYEQYFGPGTRLTVT.

V and J are TRBV6-5 and TRBJ1-1; 7 bases line up with TRBD1. Germline lookup yields CDR1 MNHEY and CDR2 SVGAGI. V trimming: 6 bases; J trimming: 5 bases; junction bases outside the gene matches: 9. This CDR3 is built from 14 residues. CDR3 in amino acids: CASRTTGTSTEAFF. DNA of the CDR3: TGTGCCAGCAGGACGACAGGGACATCAACTGAAGCTTTCTTT.

V and J are TRBV30 and TRBJ2-2, with 7 bases aligning to TRBD2. Germline V gene sequence: CDR1 GTSNPN, CDR2 SVGIG (reference sequence). V lost 6 bases, J lost 6 bases, and 10 bases stayed unmatched. The CDR3 is made up of 14 amino acids. The CDR3 here is CACTPRGVAGELFF. CDR3 DNA: TGTGCCTGTACCCCCCGGGGGGTAGCCGGGGAGCTGTTTTTT.

V usage is TRBV13 and J usage is TRBJ2-1; 7 bases line up with TRBD2. The CDR3 runs 16 residues. In germline, CDR1 is PRHDT, CDR2 FYEKMQ (reference sequence). Trimming took 4 bases from V and 0 from J; bases not matched to a gene: 6. CDR3 region: CASSSSGVSSYNEQFF. The CDR3 coding sequence is TGTGCCAGCAGCTCGAGCGGGGTGAGCTCCTACAATGAGCAGTTCTTC.

This chain joins TRBV11-2 and TRBJ2-2; TRBD2 matches 11 bases. V shed 5 bases, J shed 7 bases, and the junction held 6 bases outside the gene matches. The CDR3 runs 15 residues. Per germline, CDR1 SGHAT and CDR2 FQNNGV. The CDR3 sequence is CASSASLAGVGELFF. The CDR3 nucleotides are TGTGCCAGCAGCGCATCACTAGCGGGGGTCGGGGAGCTGTTTTTT.